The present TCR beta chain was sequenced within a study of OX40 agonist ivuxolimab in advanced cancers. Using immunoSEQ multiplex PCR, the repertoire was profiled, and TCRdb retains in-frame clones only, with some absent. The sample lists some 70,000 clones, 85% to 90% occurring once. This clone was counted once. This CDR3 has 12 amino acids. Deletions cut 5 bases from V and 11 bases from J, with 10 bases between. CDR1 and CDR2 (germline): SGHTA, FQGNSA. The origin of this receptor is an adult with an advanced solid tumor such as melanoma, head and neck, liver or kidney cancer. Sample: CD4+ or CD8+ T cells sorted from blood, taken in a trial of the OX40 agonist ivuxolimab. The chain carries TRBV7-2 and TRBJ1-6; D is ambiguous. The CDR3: CASSPQYPPLHF. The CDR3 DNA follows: TGTGCCAGCAGCCCACAGTATCCACCCCTCCACTTT.